The entry below gives a single T cell receptor beta chain sequence along with its context. The sample is drawn from a study of blood T cell repertoires in COVID-19. Study-level information: The origin of the acute and convalescent COVID-19 samples was the United States, Italy and Spain. PBMCs, B-cell-depleted T cells, or T cells were the source of the cDNA or gDNA that made up the material.

Only in-frame clones appear in the TCRdb table, and some are missing; sequencing was by immunoSEQ multiplex PCR. The sample consists of approximately 250,000 clones, around nine tenths of them appearing once. Between the trimmed V and J ends, which lost 5 bases and 8 bases, there was a span of 18 bases. CDR1 and CDR2 (germline): MNHEY, SVGAGI. This CDR3 has 14 residues. Input material: peripheral blood. The genes are TRBV6-5 and TRBJ1-1, with TRBD1 as a possible D gene (5 bases). This receptor was taken from a man between 25 and 39 years old with active or convalescent COVID-19. The CDR3 sequence: CASSRGTGAEEAFF. CDR3 in DNA: TGTGCCAGCAGTAGAGGGACGGGAGCGGAAGAAGCTTTCTTT.